Below, one TCR beta chain is given with its context. The antigen is unknown. The entry originates in a study of response to subunit inactivated influenza vaccine. V dropped 6 bases and J dropped 0 bases, with 11 bases sitting between them. CDR1 and CDR2 (germline): KGHSH, LQKENI. The CDR3 extends over 14 amino acids. Findings of the study overall: The authors offered the suggestion that each seasonal influenza vaccination recruits few new T cells.

TCRdb re-analysed the RT-PCR reads in MiXCR, keeping a single row per CDR3 protein. The sample yields about 530,000 distinct CDR3 sequences, 10% to 15% seen once. The chain links TRBV18 to TRBJ1-1, with D possibly being TRBD1 (5 bases). This sequence was found in a man aged 50 to 59 who received an inactivated influenza vaccine. The source material was PBMCs from blood, sampled 45 days after vaccination. Written as DNA, the CDR3 is TGTGCCAGCTCGGCGGGACCCGTGAACACTGAAGCTTTCTTT. Translated, it gives CASSAGPVNTEAFF.